The 24 T cell receptor beta chains in this list originate from one sample, sequenced in a study of blood T cell repertoires in COVID-19. Measured with immunoSEQ multiplex PCR; TCRdb has only the in-frame clones, and not every one. Among roughly 200,000 clones listed, approximately 80% were seen once. The sample taken for sequencing was PBMCs or T cells enriched from blood (not recorded which). Receptors were obtained from a woman aged 55-70 years with acute COVID-19.

There are a few counts of this clone. The rearrangement links TRBV13 to TRBJ1-4; 9 bases fit TRBD1. Germline CDR1 and CDR2: PRHDT and FYEKMQ (reference sequence). J gave up 8 bases and V 6 bases, and 10 bases lay outside the gene matches. CDR3 length: 15 residues. This CDR3 reads CASRRGGQGNEKLFF. The CDR3 DNA reads TGTGCCAGCAGACGGGGAGGACAGGGGAACGAAAAACTGTTTTTT. Supplemented by reference TRBV13 and TRBJ1-4, the full variable domain reads AAGVIQSPRHLIKEKRETATLKCYPIPRHDTVYWYQQGPGQDPQFLISFYEKMQSDKGSIPDRFSAQQFSDYHSELNMSSLELGDSALYFCASRRGGQGNEKLFFGSGTQLSVL.

CDR3 coding DNA: TGTGCCAGCAGTTTAACCAGATTCAATCAGCCCCAGCATTTT. Protein: CASSLTRFNQPQHF. V is TRBV27 and J is TRBJ1-5; D uncertain. Trimming removed 2 bases at V and 3 bases at J, with 8 bases between. Germline assignment: CDR1 MNHEY and CDR2 SMNVEV (reference sequence). The CDR3 runs to 14 residues.

V is TRBV4-3 and J is TRBJ1-1, with 10 bases fitting TRBD1. Trimming removed 1 base from V and 1 base from J; junction bases left unmatched: 0. The CDR3 covers 15 residues. In germline, CDR1 is LGHNA, CDR2 YSLEER. The CDR3 bases are TGCGCCAGCAGCCAAGGACAGGGGGCGAACACTGAAGCTTTCTTT. Residues: CASSQGQGANTEAFF.

This rearrangement joins TRBV18 to TRBJ2-3; TRBD2 is a possible D gene (6 bases). The CDR3 runs 15 residues. CDR1 and CDR2 (germline): KGHSH, LQKENI. V dropped 9 bases and J dropped 2 bases, with 18 bases sitting between them. The CDR3 is CASSQIVAVTDTQYF. DNA for the CDR3: TGTGCCAGTTCCCAGATTGTAGCGGTCACAGATACGCAGTATTTT.

The chain recombines TRBV6-6 with TRBJ2-7, with 7 bases lining up with TRBD2. J lost 2 bases, V lost 5 bases, and 6 bases had no gene match. The CDR3 runs to 14 residues. Germline V gives CDR1 MNHNY, CDR2 SVGAGI (reference sequence). This CDR3 is CASSQRDRAYEQYV. The CDR3 DNA reads TGTGCCAGCAGTCAGCGGGACCGAGCCTACGAGCAGTACGTC.

This chain uses TRBV27 with TRBJ2-7, with 9 bases fitting TRBD1. Germline loops: CDR1 MNHEY, CDR2 SMNVEV (reference sequence). There are 14 residues in the CDR3. The V and J ends lost 8 bases and 7 bases, in that order; junction bases with no gene match: 12. The CDR3: CASAGGTGLGEQYF. The CDR3 region has the DNA TGTGCCAGCGCAGGAGGGACAGGGTTGGGAGAGCAGTACTTC.

The rearrangement uses TRBV25-1 and TRBJ1-2, with D possibly TRBD1 on 5 matching bases. Germline assignment: CDR1 MGHDK and CDR2 SYGVNS. This CDR3 is built from 15 residues. V gave up 4 bases and J gave up 1 base, with 13 bases separating them. CDR3 DNA sequence: TGTGCCAGCAGTGGGTGGGGCGATAGTAACTATGGCTACACCTTC. Protein sequence: CASSGWGDSNYGYTF.

Remarks on this clone: Compared with germline, one end of the junction differs, possibly owing to a read error. This chain joins TRBV27 and TRBJ1-2; D perhaps matches TRBD1 (5 bases). The germline V gene encodes CDR1 MNHEY and CDR2 SMNVEV (reference sequence). CDR3 size: 12 residues. The CDR3 loop reads CASSPQQGPIHF. The CDR3 coding sequence is TGTGCCAGCAGTCCACAGCAGGGCCCCATTCACTTC.

The rearrangement joins TRBV3-1 (or the pseudogene TRBV3-2) to TRBJ2-6; TRBD2 might be the D (6 bases). The CDR3 length is 16 residues. Germline CDR1 is LGHDT and CDR2 is YNNKEL (reference sequence). V was shortened by 2 bases and J by 0 bases, with 8 bases between the two germline ends. The CDR3 bases are TGTGCCAGCAGCCAATTCGGGGGCTCTGGGGCCAACGTCCTGACTTTC. This encodes CASSQFGGSGANVLTF.

This chain connects TRBV5-1 to TRBJ2-5; 9 bases line up with TRBD1. The CDR3 contains 15 residues. Germline V gene sequence: CDR1 SGHRS, CDR2 YFSETQ. Trimming cost V 6 bases and J 2 bases; bases outside gene matches: 8. Here the CDR3 reads CASNLRTGAQETQYF. Here the CDR3 DNA reads TGCGCCAGCAATCTACGGACAGGGGCGCAAGAGACCCAGTACTTC. Filled out from reference TRBV5-1 and TRBJ2-5, the complete variable domain reads KAGVTQTPRYLIKTRGQQVTLSCSPISGHRSVSWYQQTPGQGLQFLFEYFSETQRNKGNFPGRFSGRQFSNSRSEMNVSTLELGDSALYLCASNLRTGAQETQYFGPGTRLLVL.

V usage is TRBV6-2 or TRBV6-3 and J usage is TRBJ2-7; 7 bases fit TRBD1. V was pared by 0 bases and J by 2 bases, with 10 bases of the junction left unmatched. This CDR3 region has 17 residues. Germline V lookup: CDR1 MNHEY, CDR2 SVGEGT. The CDR3 sequence is CASSYSLDGTAAYEQYF. In DNA form, the CDR3 reads TGTGCCAGCAGTTACTCTCTGGATGGGACAGCTGCCTACGAGCAGTACTTC.

This clone was observed once. The chain is built from TRBV28 and TRBJ1-1; TRBD1 might be the D (6 bases). Trimming took 8 bases from V and 1 from J, leaving 17 bases between them. CDR1 MDHEN and CDR2 SYDVKM come from the germline V gene. The CDR3 spans 15 residues. In nucleotides, the CDR3 is TGTGCCAGCCCTGACGGGGGAGGGGGGAACACTGAAGCTTTCTTT. It encodes CASPDGGGGNTEAFF.

The chain is built from TRBV4-3 and TRBJ1-2, with 11 bases identical to TRBD1. The CDR3 totals 15 residues. Germline V gene data show CDR1 as LGHNA and CDR2 as YSLEER. V was pared by 1 base and J by 7 bases, with 5 bases of the junction left unmatched. The chain's CDR3 is CASSQAGTGGFGYTF. CDR3 DNA: TGCGCCAGCAGCCAAGCCGGGACAGGGGGTTTTGGCTACACCTTC.

The chain joins TRBV7-2 to TRBJ2-7, with 10 bases fitting TRBD2. CDR3 length: 17 residues. The V gene's germline CDR1 is SGHTA and CDR2 FQGNSA. V lost 1 base, J lost 4 bases, and 10 bases stayed unmatched. This CDR3 is CASSLGTLAGGGYEQYF. The CDR3 bases are TGTGCCAGCAGCTTAGGTACCTTAGCGGGAGGAGGGTACGAGCAGTACTTC.

The J gene is TRBJ2-2, the V gene TRBV3-1 (or the pseudogene TRBV3-2), with 7 bases that match TRBD1. Unmatched junction bases numbered 7, after V lost 1 base and J lost 2 bases. CDR3 length: 17 amino acids. CDR1 is LGHDT, CDR2 YNNKEL, per germline (reference sequence). CDR3 in DNA: TGTGCCAGCAGCCAAGGGTGGGGACAGCTAAACACCGGGGAGCTGTTTTTT. Translation: CASSQGWGQLNTGELFF.

This rearrangement joins TRBV5-8 to TRBJ2-1, with D perhaps matching TRBD2 (5 bases). This CDR3 is 14 amino acids long. Germline V gene data show CDR1 as SGHTS and CDR2 as YDEGEE. V was clipped by 3 bases and J by 6 bases, with 13 bases between them. In DNA form, the CDR3 reads TGTGCCAGCAGCTCCGGACTGCCCAGCAATGAGCAGTTCTTC. Translation: CASSSGLPSNEQFF.

J is TRBJ2-2 and V is TRBV2, with 14 positions matching TRBD2. The germline V gene has CDR1 SNHLY and CDR2 FYNNEI. This CDR3 contains 13 residues. CDR3 residues: CAKTSGGAGELFF. DNA of the CDR3: TGTGCAAAGACTAGCGGGGGGGCCGGGGAGCTGTTTTTT.

This chain connects TRBV14 to TRBJ1-1; 7 nucleotides agree with TRBD1. This CDR3 has 14 residues. Germline lookup yields CDR1 SGHDN and CDR2 FVKESK. Losses at the gene ends were 2 bases for V and 7 bases for J; bases not matched to a gene: 7. The CDR3 DNA sequence: TGTGCCAGCAGCCAAATCCCCGGGACAGTTGAAGCTTTCTTT. This codes for CASSQIPGTVEAFF.

A few counts support this clone. The J gene is TRBJ1-5, the V gene TRBV7-6; the D gene is possibly TRBD1 (5 bases). Germline CDR1 reads SGHVS; CDR2 reads FNYEAQ. V was shortened by 6 bases and J by 1 base, with 10 bases between the two germline ends. The CDR3 consists of 14 residues. The DNA of the CDR3 is TGTGCCAGCAGTCAGGGAGGGAGCAATCAGCCCCAGCATTTT. It specifies CASSQGGSNQPQHF.

The genes are TRBV28 and TRBJ1-6; TRBD1 aligns across 10 bases. V trimming: 3 bases; J trimming: 7 bases; junction bases outside the gene matches: 6. Germline CDR1 reads MDHEN; CDR2 reads SYDVKM. CDR3 size: 16 residues. The CDR3 region has the DNA TGTGCCAGCAGTTTGCCCGGGACAGGGGTAAATTCACCCCTCCACTTT. Amino acid sequence: CASSLPGTGVNSPLHF. Based on the CDR3 plus reference TRBV28 and TRBJ1-6, the full variable domain is DVKVTQSSRYLVKRTGEKVFLECVQDMDHENMFWYRQDPGLGLRLIYFSYDVKMKEKGDIPEGYSVSREKKERFSLILESASTNQTSMYLCASSLPGTGVNSPLHFGNGTRLTVT.

DNA of the CDR3: TGTGCCAGCAGCGAAACAGCCAATTCACCCCTCCACTTT. It encodes CASSETANSPLHF. The genes are TRBV9 and TRBJ1-6; D is ambiguous. Trimming took 3 bases from V and 7 from J, leaving 8 bases between them. CDR1 is SGDLS and CDR2 is YYNGEE in the germline V gene. CDR3 length equals 13 residues.

The chain has TRBV6-2 or TRBV6-3 and TRBJ1-2; no definite D call. The CDR3 runs to 12 residues. The ends were cut back, 2 bases at V and 8 bases at J, with 9 bases in the middle. Germline-derived CDR1 and CDR2 are MNHEY and SVGEGT. CDR3 coding DNA: TGTGCCAGCAGTTACGCCAGGAACGGCTACACCTTC. It codes for CASSYARNGYTF.

Comments on this clone: The sample has other DNA sequences that encode this CDR3 too. The genes are TRBV5-1 and TRBJ1-6, with 8 nucleotides matching TRBD1. Per germline, CDR1 SGHRS and CDR2 YFSETQ. V lost 2 bases, J lost 6 bases, and 1 base stayed unmatched. The CDR3 length is 14 residues. CDR3 bases: TGCGCCAGCAGCTTCGGACAGGGTAATTCACCCCTCCACTTT. This codes for CASSFGQGNSPLHF.

This chain connects TRBV7-8 to TRBJ1-6; TRBD1 matches at 7 bases. Germline CDR1 is SGHVS and CDR2 is FQNEAQ. This CDR3 has 16 amino acids. Trimming cost V 4 bases and J 2 bases; bases outside gene matches: 5. CDR3 in DNA: TGTGCCAGCAGCTCGAGAGGGACAGCCTATAATTCACCCCTCCACTTT. Encoded protein: CASSSRGTAYNSPLHF.